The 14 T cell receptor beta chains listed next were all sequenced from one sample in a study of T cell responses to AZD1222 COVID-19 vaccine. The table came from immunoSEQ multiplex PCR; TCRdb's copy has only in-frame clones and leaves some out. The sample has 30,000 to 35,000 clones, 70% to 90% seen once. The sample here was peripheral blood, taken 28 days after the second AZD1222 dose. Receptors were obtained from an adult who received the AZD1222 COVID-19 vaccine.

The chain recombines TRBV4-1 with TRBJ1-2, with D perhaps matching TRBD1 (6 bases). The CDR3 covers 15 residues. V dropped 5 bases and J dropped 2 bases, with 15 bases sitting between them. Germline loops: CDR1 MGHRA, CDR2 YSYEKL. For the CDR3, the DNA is TGCGCCAGCAGCGCTGAAATCGACAGGAACTATGGCTACACCTTC. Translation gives CASSAEIDRNYGYTF.

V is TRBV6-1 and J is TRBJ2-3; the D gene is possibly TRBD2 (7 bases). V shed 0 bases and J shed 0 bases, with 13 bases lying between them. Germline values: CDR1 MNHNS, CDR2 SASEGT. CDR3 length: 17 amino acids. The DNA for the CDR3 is TGTGCCAGCAGTGAAGCCTGGGGGGGCGCCAGCACAGATACGCAGTATTTT. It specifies CASSEAWGGASTDTQYF.

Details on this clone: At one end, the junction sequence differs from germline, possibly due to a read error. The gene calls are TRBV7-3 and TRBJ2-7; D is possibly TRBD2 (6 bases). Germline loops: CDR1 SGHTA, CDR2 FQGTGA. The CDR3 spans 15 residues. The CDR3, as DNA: TGTGCCAGCAGTTTAACCGCGGGACGGTCCTACGAGCAGTACTTC. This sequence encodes CASSLTAGRSYEQYF.

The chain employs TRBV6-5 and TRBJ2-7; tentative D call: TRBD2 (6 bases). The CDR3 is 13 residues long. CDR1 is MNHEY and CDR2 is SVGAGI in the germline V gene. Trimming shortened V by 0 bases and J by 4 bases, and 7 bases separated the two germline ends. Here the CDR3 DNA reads TGTGCCAGCAGTTACTCGACTAGGTACGAGCAGTACTTC. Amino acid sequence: CASSYSTRYEQYF.

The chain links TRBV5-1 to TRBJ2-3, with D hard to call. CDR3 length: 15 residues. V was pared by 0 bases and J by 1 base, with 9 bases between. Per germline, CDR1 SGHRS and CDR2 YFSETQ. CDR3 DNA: TGCGCCAGCAGCTTGGCGATTTCCCGCACAGATACGCAGTATTTT. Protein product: CASSLAISRTDTQYF.

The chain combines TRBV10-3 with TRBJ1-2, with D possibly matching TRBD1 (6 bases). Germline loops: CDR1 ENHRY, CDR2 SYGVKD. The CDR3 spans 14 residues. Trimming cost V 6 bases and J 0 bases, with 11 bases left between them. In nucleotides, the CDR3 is TGTGCCATCAGCGCTACAGGGACTAACTATGGCTACACCTTC. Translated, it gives CAISATGTNYGYTF.

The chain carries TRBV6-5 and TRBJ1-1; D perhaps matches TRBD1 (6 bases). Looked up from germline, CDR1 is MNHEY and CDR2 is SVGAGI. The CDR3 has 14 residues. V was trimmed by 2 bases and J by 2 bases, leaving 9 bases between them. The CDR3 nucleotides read TGTGCCAGCAGTTACGGGACACGAAACACTGAAGCTTTCTTT. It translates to CASSYGTRNTEAFF.

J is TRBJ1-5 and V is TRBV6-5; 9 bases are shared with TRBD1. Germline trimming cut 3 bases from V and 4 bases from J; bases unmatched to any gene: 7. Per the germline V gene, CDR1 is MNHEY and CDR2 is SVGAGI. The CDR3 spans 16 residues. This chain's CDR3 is CASSYILTGGNQPQHF. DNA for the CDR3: TGTGCCAGCAGTTATATCTTGACAGGGGGGAATCAGCCCCAGCATTTT.

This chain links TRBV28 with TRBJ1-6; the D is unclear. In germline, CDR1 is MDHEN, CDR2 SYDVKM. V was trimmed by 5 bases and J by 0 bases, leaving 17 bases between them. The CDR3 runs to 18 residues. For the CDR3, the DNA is TGTGCCAGCAGTCTAAGTTCCGTCAGGAGCTCCTATAATTCACCCCTCCACTTT. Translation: CASSLSSVRSSYNSPLHF. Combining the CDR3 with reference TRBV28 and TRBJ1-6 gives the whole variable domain DVKVTQSSRYLVKRTGEKVFLECVQDMDHENMFWYRQDPGLGLRLIYFSYDVKMKEKGDIPEGYSVSREKKERFSLILESASTNQTSMYLCASSLSSVRSSYNSPLHFGNGTRLTVT.

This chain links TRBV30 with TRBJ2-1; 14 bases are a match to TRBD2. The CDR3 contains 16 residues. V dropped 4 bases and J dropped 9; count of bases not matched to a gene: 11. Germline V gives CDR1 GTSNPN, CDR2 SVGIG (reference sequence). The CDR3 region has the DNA TGTGCCTGGATCCCCTATCAGGGACTAGCGGGGGCTGAGCAGTTCTTC. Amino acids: CAWIPYQGLAGAEQFF.

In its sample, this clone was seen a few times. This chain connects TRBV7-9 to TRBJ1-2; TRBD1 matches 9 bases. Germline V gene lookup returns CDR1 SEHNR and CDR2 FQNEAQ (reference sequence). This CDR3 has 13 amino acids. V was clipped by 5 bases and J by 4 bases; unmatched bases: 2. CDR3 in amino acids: CASSQTGGYGYTF. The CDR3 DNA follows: TGTGCCAGCAGCCAGACAGGGGGCTATGGCTACACCTTC.

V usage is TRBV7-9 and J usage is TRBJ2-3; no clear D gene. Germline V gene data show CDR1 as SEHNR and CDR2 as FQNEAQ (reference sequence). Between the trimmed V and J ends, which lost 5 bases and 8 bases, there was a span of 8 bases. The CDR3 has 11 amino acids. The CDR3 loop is CASSPSVTQYF. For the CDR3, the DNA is TGTGCCAGCAGCCCCTCCGTTACGCAGTATTTT. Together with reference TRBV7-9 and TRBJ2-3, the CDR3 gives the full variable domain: DTGVSQNPRHKITKRGQNVTFRCDPISEHNRLYWYRQTLGQGPEFLTYFQNEAQLEKSRLLSDRFSAERPKGSFSTLEIQRTEQGDSAMYLCASSPSVTQYFGPGTRLTVL.

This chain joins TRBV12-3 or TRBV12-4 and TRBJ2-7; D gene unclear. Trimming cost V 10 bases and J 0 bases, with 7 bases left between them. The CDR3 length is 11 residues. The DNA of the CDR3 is TGTGCCATAGTAGCCTCCTACGAGCAGTACTTC. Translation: CAIVASYEQYF.

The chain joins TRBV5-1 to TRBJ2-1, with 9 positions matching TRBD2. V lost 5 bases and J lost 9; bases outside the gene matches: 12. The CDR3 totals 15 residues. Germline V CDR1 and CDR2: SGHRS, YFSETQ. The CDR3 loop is CASSLSGGITAEQFF. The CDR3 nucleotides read TGCGCCAGCAGTTTAAGCGGGGGGATCACAGCTGAGCAGTTCTTC.